This T cell receptor beta chain originates from a study of blood T cell repertoires in COVID-19. Data came from immunoSEQ multiplex PCR; TCRdb stores just in-frame clones and leaves some out. This sample has 20,000 to 25,000 clones, with approximately 90% found just once. This clone has just one count. The receptor was derived from a woman of 80 years or more with active COVID-19. Sequences were obtained from peripheral blood.

The chain's CDR3 is CASTKEGFGYTF. For the CDR3, the DNA is TGTGCCAGCACTAAGGAGGGTTTTGGCTACACCTTC. This rearrangement joins TRBV28 to TRBJ1-2, with D unresolved. This CDR3 comprises 12 residues. The germline V gene has CDR1 MDHEN and CDR2 SYDVKM. V lost 7 bases and J 7 bases, leaving 13 bases between the germline ends.